This record concerns one TCR beta chain sequence. Its specificity is not known. This entry comes from a study of cytomegalovirus exposure and HLA in healthy donors. PCR was performed using 60 Vbeta and 13 Jbeta primers. Sequenced by immunoSEQ multiplex PCR; TCRdb stores in-frame clones only, minus some. Of around 190,000 clones in the sample, around 73% were seen once. Study observations and caveats: The records held CMV serostatus as the only immune exposure information. Later on, a genetic analysis was performed. It linked a missense variant in DCLRE1C with V- and J-gene trimming of TCR beta. On later analysis, the bulk of CMV-associated TCR beta chains appeared to be HLA-restricted.

Per the germline V gene, CDR1 is MDHEN and CDR2 is SYDVKM. V gave up 7 bases and J gave up 4 bases, with 16 bases separating them. This CDR3 comprises 14 residues. This receptor was identified in a woman under 40 in good health and CMV-seronegative. Sequenced material: PBMCs. The rearrangement links TRBV28 to TRBJ1-2; weak D call: TRBD1 (6 bases). The CDR3 loop reads CASTPGGGGYGYTF. The CDR3 DNA follows: TGTGCCAGCACACCGGGAGGGGGAGGCTATGGCTACACCTTC.